This entry lists 6 T cell receptor beta chains sequenced from one sample in a study of blood T cell repertoires in COVID-19. Assay: immunoSEQ multiplex PCR; the TCRdb copy retains only in-frame clones and omits some. The sample comprises over 10,000 clones, over 75% of which are singletons, and 29% rests with the top ten. What was sequenced was peripheral blood. These receptor sequences come from a human donor in a cohort sampled during active COVID-19.

The chain recombines TRBV7-9 with TRBJ2-5, with 8 bases matching TRBD2. Losses at the gene ends were 5 bases for V and 5 bases for J; bases not matched to a gene: 7. The CDR3 is 14 residues long. Germline assignment: CDR1 SEHNR and CDR2 FQNEAQ (reference sequence). CDR3: CASSGWGGGETQYF. In DNA, the CDR3 is TGTGCCAGCAGCGGCTGGGGCGGGGGGGAGACCCAGTACTTC.

The V call is TRBV29-1, the J call TRBJ1-1; 7 bases fit TRBD1. The CDR3 consists of 14 residues. Looked up from germline, CDR1 is SQVTM and CDR2 is ANQGSEA. The V and J ends lost 4 bases and 1 base, in that order; junction bases with no gene match: 6. The CDR3 DNA follows: TGCAGCGTTGTGGTGGGACAGAGGAACACTGAAGCTTTCTTT. Protein product: CSVVVGQRNTEAFF.

This chain links TRBV2 with TRBJ2-1, with 14 bases that match TRBD2. J was trimmed by 9 bases and V by 9 bases; bases with no gene match: 4. The CDR3 sequence is 13 residues long. Germline V gene data show CDR1 as SNHLY and CDR2 as FYNNEI. As DNA, the CDR3 is TGTGCCAGTGGGACTAGCGGGAGAGGTGAGCAGTTCTTC. It encodes CASGTSGRGEQFF.

The rearrangement links TRBV18 to TRBJ2-7; TRBD1 is a possible D gene (6 bases). The CDR3 length is 14 residues. CDR1 is KGHSH and CDR2 is LQKENI in the germline V gene. Deletions cut 2 bases from V and 7 bases from J, with 15 bases between. The CDR3 DNA follows: TGTGCCAGCTCACCATACCGAGACCAGGGGGAGCAGTACTTC. Protein sequence: CASSPYRDQGEQYF.

The V call is TRBV18, the J call TRBJ2-1; 8 bases map to TRBD2. V dropped 1 base and J dropped 4; count of bases not matched to a gene: 6. The V gene's germline CDR1 is KGHSH and CDR2 LQKENI. CDR3 length: 16 amino acids. The chain's CDR3 is CASSPRVSGSYNEQFF. As DNA, the CDR3 is TGTGCCAGCTCACCACGGGTCAGCGGGAGTTACAATGAGCAGTTCTTC.

The V gene is TRBV6-6, the J gene TRBJ2-1; possibly TRBD2 for D (6 bases). The CDR3 length is 16 residues. Trimming shortened V by 6 bases and J by 2 bases, and 17 bases separated the two germline ends. Germline CDR1 is MNHNY and CDR2 is SVGAGI (reference sequence). CDR3 protein: CASRSKAGPTYNEQFF. The DNA of the CDR3 is TGTGCCAGCAGATCTAAAGCGGGCCCTACCTACAATGAGCAGTTCTTC.